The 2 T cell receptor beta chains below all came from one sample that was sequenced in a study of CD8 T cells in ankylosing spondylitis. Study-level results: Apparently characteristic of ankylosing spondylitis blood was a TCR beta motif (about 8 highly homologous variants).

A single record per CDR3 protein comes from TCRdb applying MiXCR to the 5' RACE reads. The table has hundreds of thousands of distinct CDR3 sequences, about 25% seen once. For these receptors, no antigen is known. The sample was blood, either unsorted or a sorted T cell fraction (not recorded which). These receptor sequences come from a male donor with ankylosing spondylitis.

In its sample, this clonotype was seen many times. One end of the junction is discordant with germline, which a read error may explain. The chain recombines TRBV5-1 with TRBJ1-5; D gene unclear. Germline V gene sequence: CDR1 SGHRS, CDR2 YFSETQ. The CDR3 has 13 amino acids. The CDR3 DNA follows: TGTGCCAGCAGCGTAGACAGCAATCAGCCCCAGCATTTT. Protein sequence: CASSVDSNQPQHF.

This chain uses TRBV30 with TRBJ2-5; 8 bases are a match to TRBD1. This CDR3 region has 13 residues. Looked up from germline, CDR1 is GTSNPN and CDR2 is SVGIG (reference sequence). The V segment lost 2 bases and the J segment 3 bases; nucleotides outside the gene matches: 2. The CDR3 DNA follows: TGTGCCTGGAGTTCAGGGGGCGAAGAGACCCAGTACTTC. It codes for CAWSSGGEETQYF. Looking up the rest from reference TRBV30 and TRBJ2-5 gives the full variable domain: SQTIHQWPATLVQPVGSPLSLECTVEGTSNPNLYWYRQAAGRGLQLLFYSVGIGQISSEVPQNLSASRPQDRQFILSSKKLLLSDSGFYLCAWSSGGEETQYFGPGTRLLVL.